The rows below give T cell receptor beta chains drawn from one sample of a study of blood T cell repertoires in COVID-19. Sequencing used immunoSEQ multiplex PCR; TCRdb keeps in-frame clones, though not all of them. The table shows roughly 150,000 clones, with 70% to 85% occurring only once. The sequenced sample consisted of PBMCs or T cells enriched from blood (not recorded which). Receptor source: a woman in her 70s in a cohort exposed to, infected with or recovered from COVID-19 (not recorded which). Each CDR3 is given with its conserved first and last residue. For some rows the clone size is stated as once, few or many, or as a class when expanded; others skip it.

abundance: NA; len: 15; j_gene: TRBJ1-3; v_gene: TRBV6-5; CDR3aa: CASSYSGDSGNTIYF
abundance: NA; len: 15; j_gene: TRBJ2-2; v_gene: TRBV5-1; CDR3aa: CASSLRTGETGELFF
abundance: NA; len: 15; j_gene: TRBJ2-5; v_gene: TRBV4-1; CDR3aa: CASSPEDSPREAQYF
abundance: NA; len: 14; j_gene: TRBJ1-3; v_gene: TRBV2; CDR3aa: CASSVEISGNTIYF
abundance: NA; len: 15; j_gene: TRBJ2-7; v_gene: TRBV28; CDR3aa: CASSLRGASSYEQYF
abundance: NA; len: 16; j_gene: TRBJ2-7; v_gene: TRBV24-1; CDR3aa: CATSDSGTSGKYEQYF
abundance: NA; len: 15; j_gene: TRBJ2-1; v_gene: TRBV7-9; CDR3aa: CASSKGDFLTREQFF
abundance: NA; len: 14; j_gene: TRBJ2-1; v_gene: TRBV5-1; CDR3aa: CASSPGQGTGEQFF
abundance: NA; len: 13; j_gene: TRBJ2-1; v_gene: TRBV18; CDR3aa: CASSPPEYNEQFF
abundance: once; len: 12; j_gene: TRBJ1-4; v_gene: TRBV2; CDR3aa: CASSYDGEKLFF
abundance: NA; len: 14; j_gene: TRBJ1-1; v_gene: TRBV3-1/TRBV3-2; CDR3aa: CASSLSVAVNEAFF
abundance: NA; len: 11; j_gene: TRBJ2-1; v_gene: TRBV29-1; CDR3aa: CSVPGLAAQFF
abundance: NA; len: 13; j_gene: TRBJ1-1; v_gene: TRBV28; CDR3aa: CASSPGRYSEAFF
abundance: NA; len: 18; j_gene: TRBJ2-7; v_gene: TRBV28; CDR3aa: CASSSPWGAGASTYEQYF
abundance: NA; len: 14; j_gene: TRBJ1-4; v_gene: TRBV5-4; CDR3aa: CASSPGTENEKLFF
abundance: few; len: 15; j_gene: TRBJ2-1; v_gene: TRBV28; CDR3aa: CASRDLAGAYNEQFF
abundance: NA; len: 14; j_gene: TRBJ1-6; v_gene: TRBV6-5; CDR3aa: CASSYPSPNSPLHF
abundance: NA; len: 13; j_gene: TRBJ1-2; v_gene: TRBV18; CDR3aa: CASSPLTQGDYTF
abundance: NA; len: 14; j_gene: TRBJ2-7; v_gene: TRBV10-3; CDR3aa: CAISESTGSYEQYF
abundance: NA; len: 17; j_gene: TRBJ2-3; v_gene: TRBV7-2; CDR3aa: CASSLFSSGASTDTQYF
abundance: NA; len: 18; j_gene: TRBJ2-3; v_gene: TRBV5-6; CDR3aa: CASSSGFGLAGSTDTQYF
abundance: NA; len: 16; j_gene: TRBJ2-7; v_gene: TRBV27; CDR3aa: CASSLGTSGRTYEQYF
abundance: NA; len: 13; j_gene: TRBJ1-1; v_gene: TRBV12-5; CDR3aa: CASGLVGTAEAFF
abundance: NA; len: 16; j_gene: TRBJ2-3; v_gene: TRBV18; CDR3aa: CASSPPSAARTDTQYF
abundance: NA; len: 14; j_gene: TRBJ1-2; v_gene: TRBV5-1; CDR3aa: CASRPGTGDSGYTF
abundance: few; len: 12; j_gene: TRBJ2-7; v_gene: TRBV6-5; CDR3aa: CARIQGSDEQYF
abundance: NA; len: 14; j_gene: TRBJ1-5; v_gene: TRBV6-5; CDR3aa: CASSPQGRGQPQHF
abundance: NA; len: 12; j_gene: TRBJ1-2; v_gene: TRBV28; CDR3aa: CASSFPQGGYTF
abundance: NA; len: 13; j_gene: TRBJ2-7; v_gene: TRBV19; CDR3aa: CASGPTEADEQYF
abundance: NA; len: 14; j_gene: TRBJ2-1; v_gene: TRBV28; CDR3aa: CASIQGGPYNEQFF
abundance: NA; len: 13; j_gene: TRBJ2-5; v_gene: TRBV2; CDR3aa: CASTGGSRETQYF
abundance: many; len: 11; j_gene: TRBJ1-3; v_gene: TRBV28; CDR3aa: CASSSPITIYF
abundance: NA; len: 16; j_gene: TRBJ2-2; v_gene: TRBV5-1; CDR3aa: CASSLAQGRGTGELFF
abundance: NA; len: 15; j_gene: TRBJ2-7; v_gene: TRBV9; CDR3aa: CASSVDLAGDYEQYF
abundance: NA; len: 19; j_gene: TRBJ2-4; v_gene: TRBV7-8; CDR3aa: CASSLPRTGPFYAKNIQYF
abundance: NA; len: 17; j_gene: TRBJ2-1; v_gene: TRBV7-2; CDR3aa: CASNPSPGLGIYNEQFF
abundance: NA; len: 17; j_gene: TRBJ1-6; v_gene: TRBV14; CDR3aa: CASSHRMRGLRDSPLHF
abundance: NA; len: 16; j_gene: TRBJ2-1; v_gene: TRBV19; CDR3aa: CASSGGTGGVWNEQFF
abundance: NA; len: 16; j_gene: TRBJ1-3; v_gene: TRBV19; CDR3aa: CASSATGIVSGNTIYF
abundance: NA; len: 15; j_gene: TRBJ2-5; v_gene: TRBV7-6; CDR3aa: CASSFLAGGKETQYF
abundance: many; len: 14; j_gene: TRBJ2-7; v_gene: TRBV15; CDR3aa: CATSRDRGSSEQYF
abundance: NA; len: 15; j_gene: TRBJ1-2; v_gene: TRBV7-9; CDR3aa: CASSQIGGQIYGYTF
abundance: NA; len: 13; j_gene: TRBJ1-5; v_gene: TRBV19; CDR3aa: CASSITLNQPQHF
abundance: once; len: 15; j_gene: TRBJ1-2; v_gene: TRBV7-9; CDR3aa: CASSETGGRVYGYTF
abundance: once; len: 17; j_gene: TRBJ2-1; v_gene: TRBV7-9; CDR3aa: CASSLQKTSGSYNEQFF
abundance: NA; len: 17; j_gene: TRBJ2-1; v_gene: TRBV4-1; CDR3aa: CASSQDLSSGSGNEQFF
abundance: NA; len: 13; j_gene: TRBJ1-6; v_gene: TRBV6-5; CDR3aa: CASSSSDRDKHHF
abundance: NA; len: 17; j_gene: TRBJ2-1; v_gene: TRBV7-9; CDR3aa: CASSQPHLESSYNEQFF
abundance: NA; len: 16; j_gene: TRBJ1-6; v_gene: TRBV2; CDR3aa: CASSDFGRSGDSPLHF
abundance: NA; len: 13; j_gene: TRBJ2-3; v_gene: TRBV19; CDR3aa: CASNRGTTDTQYF
abundance: NA; len: 15; j_gene: TRBJ2-7; v_gene: TRBV18; CDR3aa: CASSPVEEAGSEQYF
abundance: NA; len: 15; j_gene: TRBJ2-7; v_gene: TRBV24-1; CDR3aa: CATSDYGTGVYEQYF